This TCR beta chain was captured by sequencing in a study of T cell responses to AZD1222 COVID-19 vaccine. The ends were cut back, 2 bases at V and 11 bases at J, with 9 bases in the middle. This CDR3 is 11 amino acids long. Germline-derived CDR1 and CDR2 are SNHLY and FYNNEI. Study findings and constraints: Researchers report vaccine-associated CD4 TCRs spanning spike, with dominance at 160-218 and 743-854.

As concerns this clone: Antigen unknown.

Sequencing used immunoSEQ multiplex PCR; TCRdb keeps in-frame clones, though not all of them. The sample yields about 60,000 clones, approximately 80% seen once. The rearrangement links TRBV2 to TRBJ1-1; no clear D gene. The sequence was obtained from an adult who received the AZD1222 COVID-19 vaccine. Sequences were derived from peripheral blood, sampled 28 days after the second AZD1222 dose. The CDR3 region is CASSETFHAFF. The CDR3 nucleotides read TGTGCCAGCAGTGAAACCTTTCATGCTTTCTTT.